This TCR beta chain was identified during a study of beta chain features in type 1 diabetes (dated by TCRdb to 2017 to 2018). Notes on the research overall: Patients and healthy donors did not differ in mean age, gender distribution, total cell number or subset yield. Across all samples, almost 110 million sorted cells were examined, and cell number per subset correlated strongly with RNA yield. The study compared the TCRB repertoires of sorted circulating CD4+ T cell subsets in recently diagnosed type 1 diabetes patients with those in matched healthy donors. Regulatory and stem cell-like memory subsets were obtained from only 8 patients and roughly eight healthy donors, while naive and central memory subsets were obtained from all 30 or so donors.

From cysteine to phenylalanine, the CDR3 is 12 amino acids long. The read is trimmed to its CDR3 DNA, 36 bases read in frame from base 1. According to the germline V gene, CDR1 reads MDHEN and CDR2 reads SYDVKM. V is reduced by 2 bases and J by 5 bases, leaving a spacing of 6 bases between them. The sample holds a few counts of this clone. Which antigen it targets is not known. Nothing much larger sits one base from this clone, and base qualities are not available. This sample includes further DNA sequences coding for the same CDR3. The High Capacity cDNA Reverse Transcription Kit was used to reverse transcribe all of the isolated RNA, meaning that expressed TCRB transcripts were what got sequenced. Survey-depth immunoSEQ sequencing was performed on stem cell-like memory T cell samples, with an average of roughly 1 million total reads per sample. Sorted cells were lysed in RLT buffer and RNA was extracted with DNase-treated RNeasy Micro or Mini kits, depending on cell number. To prevent cross-contamination, each cell subset was processed individually, whereas patient and healthy donor samples were processed jointly. Using the immunoSEQ multiplex PCR, TCRB sequences were amplified from cDNA into 87-bp fragments spanning the CDR3 region. Sequencing of the amplicons was performed on the Illumina HiSeq platform. Regarding the original processing steps: PCR bias was computationally corrected using synthetic template baselines, reads within Hamming distance 2 were collapsed, and singletons that could not be merged were discarded. Reads were aligned against IMGT so that V, D and J genes, CDR3 length and insertions or deletions at six rearrangement sites could be assigned. Within each subset, clonotype counts were normalized to the number of sorted cells before true diversity and Gini coefficients were calculated with the tcR R package. The overlap coefficient, calculated on TCRB nucleotide sequences, was used to measure repertoire sharing. TCRdb re-hosts the immuneACCESS table, in-frame sequences only. Its copies lack some clones; in the studies checked, an unresolved V gene accounts for under half of them, and the cause for the rest is not known. V, J and clone size are taken as reported in that table, and D and trimming were inferred from the DNA itself. Across this sample there are under 70,000 clones, with about 64% seen only once. The biggest ten clones account for under 0.35% of the sample.

Overall results and qualifications from the work: In all four CD4+ subsets, TCRB CDR3 length was moderately but significantly shorter in type 1 diabetes patients. Naive, central memory and regulatory TCRB repertoires appeared to be more alike among patients than among healthy donors. Because the HLA sub-analyses included only small numbers of individuals, any influence of HLA type on TCRB rearrangement was left unresolved. At VDJ recombination sites, patients with type 1 diabetes made fewer insertions and deleted more nucleotides, a pattern implying thymic rearrangement abnormalities. Shorter templates might be favored by PCR, yet because patient and control samples were amplified and corrected together, any such skew would affect both groups equally. Because cDNA was sequenced instead of genomic DNA, activated cells with high expression could be over-represented, although the groups did not differ in activation or CD3 levels.

A single peripheral blood draw of approximately 110 mL on average was collected from each donor into heparinised tubes. Using a panel that included CD45RO, CCR7, CD25, CD127, CD95 and CD27, naive, central memory, regulatory and stem cell-like memory CD4+ T cells were sorted on a BD FACSAria II. Purity was above 95% for every sorted population. PBMCs were isolated immediately by Lymphoprep density gradient centrifugation and stained directly without culture. Samples were stained and sorted in pairs, with one healthy donor and one patient per experiment, so that batch effects were minimized. This clonotype was sampled from a woman aged 30 to 39 with type 1 diabetes. The rearrangement combines TRBV28 with TRBJ1-2; the best D guess is TRBD1, with 5 bases matching. The sample was stem cell memory CD4+ T cells from blood. The meaning of the sample's cell subset or site label: stem cell-like memory CD4+ T cells. The nucleotide sequence is given as TGTGCCAGCAGTTTAGCAGGGTATGGCTACACCTTC. This yields the protein CASSLAGYGYTF.